This T cell receptor (beta chain) comes out of a study of blood T cell repertoires in COVID-19. For the study at large: Spain, Italy and the United States supplied samples that represented acute and convalescent COVID-19. T cells, B-cell-depleted T cells, or PBMCs supplied cDNA or gDNA.

Germline V gives CDR1 SGDLS, CDR2 YYNGEE. There are 13 residues in the CDR3. V lost 4 bases, J lost 4 bases, and 9 bases lay in between. Participant reports of clinical history set cohort assignment. TCRdb keeps only in-frame clones here, not all; method: immunoSEQ multiplex PCR. This sample carries about 180,000 clones, around 83% of them seen once, and the ten largest clones take about 6.3%. This receptor was taken from a man aged 40-49 years who had recovered from COVID-19. Sequencing was carried out using PBMCs or T cells enriched from blood (not recorded which). J is TRBJ1-5 and V is TRBV9; the D gene is possibly TRBD1 (5 bases). Written as DNA, the CDR3 is TGTGCCAGCAGCAAACAGGTTAATCAGCCCCAGCATTTT. Protein: CASSKQVNQPQHF.